This T cell receptor (beta chain) was profiled in a study of blood T cell repertoires in COVID-19. Looking at the study overall: The samples span acute and convalescent COVID-19 from the United States, Italy and Spain. Sources were T cells, B-cell-depleted T cells, or PBMCs; the material itself was cDNA or gDNA.

Original data processing: Estimation of nucleated cell counts relied on the amplification of reference gene primers. Some clones are missing from TCRdb's copy, which holds only in-frame ones; the method was immunoSEQ multiplex PCR. That table is the source of V, J and clone size, and D and trimming were worked out from the DNA. The sample has approximately 36,000 clones, about 88% seen once; the top ten hold around 2.4%. The source is a human donor in a cohort sampled during active COVID-19. The material sequenced was peripheral blood.

The DNA for the CDR3 is TGCGCCAGCAGCCAACAGCGGGGGTTTACAGATACGCAGTATTTT. Amino acid sequence: CASSQQRGFTDTQYF. V gene TRBV4-1 combines with J gene TRBJ2-3, with TRBD2 identical over 8 bases. This CDR3 comprises 15 residues. After removal of 2 bases from V and 3 bases from J, the junction contained 4 bases not matched to a gene. The germline gives CDR1 MGHRA, CDR2 YSYEKL.